This TCR beta chain was sequenced during a study of blood T cell repertoires in COVID-19. Clinical history as reported by participants underpinned cohort assignment. The trim removed 8 bases at V and 4 bases at J, leaving 3 bases unmatched. Germline CDR1 and CDR2: LNHDA and SQIVND (reference sequence). The CDR3 loop spans 14 amino acids. TCRdb keeps only in-frame clones here, not all; method: immunoSEQ multiplex PCR. The sample comprises a few hundred thousand clones, 80% to 90% of which are singletons, and 3.8% rests with the top ten. This rearrangement joins TRBV19 to TRBJ2-3, with 13 positions matching TRBD2. The sequence was obtained from a woman in her thirties or forties with acute COVID-19. Sequencing was performed on PBMCs or T cells enriched from blood (not recorded which). The chain's CDR3 is CASRTSGRSDTQYF. In DNA, the CDR3 is TGTGCCAGTCGGACTAGCGGGAGATCAGATACGCAGTATTTT.